This T cell receptor beta chain was obtained from a study of cytomegalovirus exposure and HLA in healthy donors. Germline lookup yields CDR1 PRHDT and CDR2 FYEKMQ (reference sequence). The CDR3 consists of 13 residues. This clone was recorded a few times. The antigen is unknown. Study-wide points: Most TCR sequences were seen very rarely across donors, but some public TCRs occurred in many.

Amplification used 60 Vbeta primers and 13 Jbeta primers. Sequenced by immunoSEQ multiplex PCR; TCRdb stores in-frame clones only, minus some. This sample has 130,000 or so clones, with about 9.2% found just once. The source of this sequence is a woman between 40 and 55 years old in good health and CMV-seropositive. Specimen: PBMCs. The chain carries TRBV13 and TRBJ2-5, with D possibly being TRBD1 (5 bases). CDR3 DNA: TGTGCAACACGGCAGGGAACCCAAGAGACCCAGTACTTC. Translating it yields CATRQGTQETQYF.